The T cell receptor beta chain under discussion was sequenced for a study of coeliac disease. As for the study in general: High-resolution HLA typing was lacking; TRBV7-2 bias was queried instead.

On this clone itself: Its antigen is as yet unknown.

V was trimmed by 6 bases and J by 3 bases, leaving 14 bases between them. The CDR3 runs to 15 residues. Germline CDR1 is LNHDA and CDR2 is SQIVND (reference sequence). Whole-study results and caveats: Only 1 of 6 controls, but about 55% of the 18 coeliac samples, showed published gliadin-specific TRB sequences.

Sequencing was performed with immunoSEQ multiplex PCR; in TCRdb, only in-frame clones are kept and a portion is missing. This sample yields about 4,900 clones, of which more than 55% are seen a single time; 11% to 15% belongs to the top ten. Source material: lymphocytes from the gut lamina propria. The source of this sequence is a woman in her thirties or forties. The chain links TRBV19 to TRBJ2-2; D gene unclear. The CDR3 region is CASRLRASDTGELFF. CDR3 nucleotide sequence: TGTGCCAGTAGGCTACGAGCTTCGGACACCGGGGAGCTGTTTTTT.